This T cell receptor (beta chain) was identified in a study of shared clonotypes between healthy human individuals. Germline V gives CDR1 SGHRS, CDR2 YFSETQ. The CDR3 has 16 amino acids. V was clipped by 0 bases and J by 0 bases, with 10 bases between them. Sequenced by immunoSEQ multiplex PCR; TCRdb stores in-frame clones only, minus some. The top ten clones hold around 0.15% of a sample with more than 2,000,000 clones, more than 80% of them seen once. The sample holds one count of this clone. Memory CD4+ cells were the fraction left after CD45RA+ naive selection. The V gene is TRBV5-1, the J gene TRBJ1-3; D is ambiguous. Specimen: naive CD4+ T cells sorted from blood. Described subset: CD45RA+ positively selected. The TCR comes from a young man in good health. The CDR3 DNA follows: TGCGCCAGCAGCTTGGCGGGCAGGTTCTCTGGAAACACCATATATTTT. This sequence encodes CASSLAGRFSGNTIYF.